Detailed here is one T cell receptor (beta chain). Authors' data handling: Scientists estimated how many nucleated cells there were by amplifying reference gene primers. The method was immunoSEQ multiplex PCR; TCRdb's version includes in-frame clones alone and lacks a portion of them. Clone size and V and J calls were adopted from that table, with D and trimming inferred from the DNA. The sample records 200,000 to 250,000 clones, almost 85% being singletons. There are 15 residues in the CDR3. V gave up 4 bases and J gave up 5 bases; unmatched junction bases: 3. In germline, CDR1 is MNHEY, CDR2 SVGAGI. This sample is part of a study of blood T cell repertoires in COVID-19. Background on the study: Collection of acute and convalescent COVID-19 samples took place in the United States, Italy and Spain. T cells, B-cell-depleted T cells, or PBMCs provided the cDNA or gDNA that served as material.

This clonotype was sampled from a woman aged 50 to 60 with active or convalescent COVID-19. The chain joins TRBV6-5 to TRBJ2-3, with 13 bases matching TRBD2. Specimen: peripheral blood. As DNA, the CDR3 is TGTGCCAGCAGTTTTGGACTAGCGGGAGTAGATACGCAGTATTTT. This sequence encodes CASSFGLAGVDTQYF.